These 21 T cell receptor beta chains were all obtained from the same sample, sequenced in a study of T cell changes during pregnancy in multiple sclerosis. Method: immunoSEQ multiplex PCR; TCRdb's copy keeps in-frame clones and lacks some. This sample has 20,000 to 25,000 clones, with approximately 86% found just once. Sequenced here: CD4+ T cells from peripheral blood mononuclear cells, sampled in the first trimester of pregnancy. These receptors were taken from a female donor in good health, enrolled as a control in a pregnancy study.

The chain employs TRBV25-1 and TRBJ1-6, with D unclear. V was trimmed by 4 bases and J by 0 bases, leaving 4 bases between them. The CDR3 totals 14 residues. Per germline, CDR1 MGHDK and CDR2 SYGVNS. The CDR3 bases are TGTGCCAGCAGTGCAGGCTCCTATAATTCACCCCTCCACTTT. This codes for CASSAGSYNSPLHF. The full variable domain, its missing parts supplied by reference TRBV25-1 and TRBJ1-6, is EADIYQTPRYLVIGTGKKITLECSQTMGHDKMYWYQQDPGMELHLIHYSYGVNSTEKGDLSSESTVSRIRTEHFPLTLESARPSHTSQYLCASSAGSYNSPLHFGNGTRLTVT.

V usage is TRBV5-1 and J usage is TRBJ2-4; possibly TRBD1 for D (6 bases). Per the germline V gene, CDR1 is SGHRS and CDR2 is YFSETQ. This CDR3 has 16 amino acids. The V and J ends lost 4 bases and 5 bases respectively, with 19 bases between them. CDR3 residues: CASSLIEQGPQNIQYF. CDR3 sequence (DNA): TGCGCCAGCAGCCTAATTGAACAGGGTCCCCAAAACATTCAGTACTTC.

This chain connects TRBV5-6 to TRBJ1-1, with TRBD1 matching over 9 bases. Trimming removed 4 bases from V and 3 bases from J; junction bases left unmatched: 10. Germline lookup yields CDR1 SGHDT and CDR2 YYEEEE. The CDR3 is 16 amino acids. This chain's CDR3 is CASSRPGTGKDTEAFF. Here the CDR3 DNA reads TGTGCCAGCAGCCGTCCCGGGACAGGGAAGGACACTGAAGCTTTCTTT.

This chain connects TRBV30 to TRBJ1-6; 7 positions match TRBD1. Germline V gene data show CDR1 as GTSNPN and CDR2 as SVGIG (reference sequence). J was trimmed by 7 bases and V by 2 bases; bases with no gene match: 8. The CDR3 has 15 residues. CDR3 region: CAWSLSRGGNSPLHF. The CDR3 coding sequence is TGTGCCTGGAGTCTTTCCCGAGGGGGCAATTCACCCCTCCACTTT.

V gene TRBV4-3 combines with J gene TRBJ2-3; 8 nucleotides match TRBD2. The CDR3 totals 16 residues. V was pared by 0 bases and J by 4 bases, with 6 bases of the junction left unmatched. The V gene's germline CDR1 is LGHNA and CDR2 YSLEER. The CDR3 nucleotides read TGCGCCAGCAGCCAAGAACCGGGACTAGGGGCAGATACGCAGTATTTT. Its translation is CASSQEPGLGADTQYF.

Comments on this clone: A read error may account for a junction end that differs from germline. The chain links TRBV19 to TRBJ1-5, with 9 bases fitting TRBD1. There are 14 residues in the CDR3. CDR1 and CDR2 (germline): LNHDA, SQIVND (reference sequence). CDR3 nucleotide sequence: TGTGCCAGTACCAATACAGGGGGCAAACAGCCCCAGCATTTT. As protein: CASTNTGGKQPQHF.

The chain has TRBV5-6 and TRBJ1-1; 10 bases line up with TRBD1. The CDR3 totals 15 residues. Germline V lookup: CDR1 SGHDT, CDR2 YYEEEE. V trimming: 2 bases; J trimming: 6 bases; junction bases outside the gene matches: 7. The CDR3 DNA reads TGTGCCAGCAGCTTTCCCGGGACAGGGGTCGCTGAAGCTTTCTTT. Its protein product is CASSFPGTGVAEAFF. Looking up the rest from reference TRBV5-6 and TRBJ1-1 gives the full variable domain: DAGVTQSPTHLIKTRGQQVTLRCSPKSGHDTVSWYQQALGQGPQFIFQYYEEEERQRGNFPDRFSGHQFPNYSSELNVNALLLGDSALYLCASSFPGTGVAEAFFGQGTRLTVV.

This chain connects TRBV19 to TRBJ1-1; TRBD1 matches at 9 bases. V dropped 3 bases and J dropped 1; count of bases not matched to a gene: 3. Germline CDR1 LNHDA, CDR2 SQIVND (reference sequence). This CDR3 comprises 15 residues. The CDR3 is CASSISGQGNTEAFF. The CDR3, as DNA: TGTGCCAGTAGTATTTCGGGACAGGGGAACACTGAAGCTTTCTTT. Filled out from reference TRBV19 and TRBJ1-1, the complete variable domain reads DGGITQSPKYLFRKEGQNVTLSCEQNLNHDAMYWYRQDPGQGLRLIYYSQIVNDFQKGDIAEGYSVSREKKESFPLTVTSAQKNPTAFYLCASSISGQGNTEAFFGQGTRLTVV.

This chain joins TRBV19 and TRBJ2-7, with D maybe TRBD1 (6 bases). The CDR3 consists of 14 residues. The germline V gene encodes CDR1 LNHDA and CDR2 SQIVND (reference sequence). V was clipped by 8 bases and J by 3 bases, with 17 bases between them. As DNA, the CDR3 is TGTGCCAGTGCTCGACAGGCGGCTAACTACGAGCAGTACTTC. It codes for CASARQAANYEQYF. Full variable domain (remainder filled in from reference TRBV19 and TRBJ2-7): DGGITQSPKYLFRKEGQNVTLSCEQNLNHDAMYWYRQDPGQGLRLIYYSQIVNDFQKGDIAEGYSVSREKKESFPLTVTSAQKNPTAFYLCASARQAANYEQYFGPGTRLTVT.

The J gene is TRBJ2-7, the V gene TRBV4-2; 10 bases fit TRBD1. The CDR3 sequence is 16 residues long. Germline loops: CDR1 LGHNA, CDR2 YNFKEQ. V lost 0 bases to trimming and J lost 0 bases; unmatched junction nucleotides: 2. CDR3 sequence (DNA): TGTGCCAGCAGCCAAGAGGGACAGGGGCTCTCCTACGAGCAGTACTTC. Translation: CASSQEGQGLSYEQYF.

This chain connects TRBV30 to TRBJ2-1, with 11 bases matching TRBD2. Germline assignment: CDR1 GTSNPN and CDR2 SVGIG (reference sequence). The CDR3 consists of 15 residues. With V trimmed by 5 bases and J by 12 bases, 15 bases remained unmatched. The CDR3 here is CAWESLAGVPRGQFF. The CDR3 nucleotides are TGTGCCTGGGAATCACTAGCGGGAGTTCCCCGGGGGCAGTTCTTC.

A single count supports this clone. V gene TRBV2 combines with J gene TRBJ2-1, with 10 positions matching TRBD2. Trimming cost V 6 bases and J 8 bases; bases outside gene matches: 7. Germline CDR1 SNHLY, CDR2 FYNNEI. The CDR3 totals 14 residues. The CDR3 is CASRTTGTSDEQFF. The DNA of the CDR3 is TGTGCCAGCAGGACGACGGGGACTAGCGATGAGCAGTTCTTC.

The rearrangement links TRBV9 to TRBJ2-3; 10 nucleotides line up with TRBD2. The CDR3 is made up of 16 amino acids. J was trimmed by 6 bases and V by 4 bases; bases with no gene match: 11. CDR1 is SGDLS and CDR2 is YYNGEE in the germline V gene. The CDR3 here is CASSTPSSGRADTQYF. CDR3 bases: TGTGCCAGCAGCACACCCTCCAGCGGGAGGGCTGATACGCAGTATTTT.

V gene TRBV6-4 combines with J gene TRBJ2-2; 7 positions match TRBD1. V dropped 3 bases and J dropped 0; count of bases not matched to a gene: 1. Germline V gene lookup returns CDR1 MRHNA and CDR2 SNTAGT. The CDR3 contains 15 residues. The CDR3 sequence is CASSEQGTNTGELFF. The CDR3 region has the DNA TGTGCCAGCAGTGAACAGGGGACGAACACCGGGGAGCTGTTTTTT.

This clone appeared a single time. The chain combines TRBV11-2 with TRBJ2-2; 8 nucleotides match TRBD2. With 2 bases clipped from V and 3 bases from J, the junction kept 5 bases outside the gene matches. This CDR3 contains 16 residues. CDR1 and CDR2 from the germline V gene are SGHAT and FQNNGV. CDR3 nucleotide sequence: TGTGCCAGCAGCTTAACGGGGGGGCGGGACACCGGGGAGCTGTTTTTT. This sequence encodes CASSLTGGRDTGELFF.

CDR3 sequence: CASSPSWGTKEETQYF. The CDR3 nucleotides are TGTGCCAGCAGCCCGTCCTGGGGGACTAAGGAAGAGACCCAGTACTTC. The chain links TRBV4-2 to TRBJ2-5; 7 bases are a match to TRBD2. CDR3 size: 16 residues. V gave up 4 bases and J gave up 3 bases; unmatched junction bases: 11. Per germline, CDR1 LGHNA and CDR2 YNFKEQ.

This chain joins TRBV6-1 and TRBJ1-5; no reliable D call. This CDR3 has 13 amino acids. The V gene's germline CDR1 is MNHNS and CDR2 SASEGT. V lost 3 bases and J 5 bases, leaving 8 bases between the germline ends. The chain's CDR3 is CASSDSFDQPQHF. In DNA, the CDR3 is TGTGCCAGCAGTGACAGTTTTGATCAGCCCCAGCATTTT.

The genes are TRBV5-1 and TRBJ2-5, with D uncertain. CDR1 is SGHRS and CDR2 is YFSETQ in the germline V gene. V gave up 1 base and J gave up 1 base, with 5 bases separating them. The CDR3 consists of 13 residues. In DNA, the CDR3 is TGCGCCAGCAGCTTGACAGCCCAAGAGACCCAGTACTTC. It specifies CASSLTAQETQYF. Full variable domain (remainder filled in from reference TRBV5-1 and TRBJ2-5): KAGVTQTPRYLIKTRGQQVTLSCSPISGHRSVSWYQQTPGQGLQFLFEYFSETQRNKGNFPGRFSGRQFSNSRSEMNVSTLELGDSALYLCASSLTAQETQYFGPGTRLLVL.

The sample holds a few counts of this clone. The gene calls are TRBV5-1 and TRBJ1-6; 9 nucleotides align to TRBD1. This CDR3 is built from 15 residues. V gave up 0 bases and J gave up 5 bases; unmatched junction bases: 0. Per germline, CDR1 SGHRS and CDR2 YFSETQ. The CDR3 here is CASSLGDRDNSPLHF. DNA of the CDR3: TGCGCCAGCAGCTTGGGGGACAGGGATAATTCACCCCTCCACTTT.

V and J are TRBV7-7 and TRBJ2-7, with no clear D. This CDR3 is 16 amino acids long. V dropped 1 base and J dropped 3 bases, with 16 bases sitting between them. Germline V gene data show CDR1 as SSHAT and CDR2 as FNYEAQ (reference sequence). The CDR3: CASSLVGSPNYYEQYF. The CDR3 DNA reads as TGTGCCAGCAGCTTAGTGGGCAGTCCAAATTACTACGAGCAGTACTTC.

This chain joins TRBV7-9 and TRBJ1-6, with 7 bases matching TRBD1. Losses at the gene ends were 5 bases for V and 4 bases for J; bases not matched to a gene: 5. Germline CDR1 is SEHNR and CDR2 is FQNEAQ (reference sequence). The length of the CDR3 is 15 residues. Here the CDR3 reads CASSPSRGYNSPLHF. The DNA of the CDR3 is TGTGCCAGCAGCCCAAGCAGGGGGTATAATTCACCCCTCCACTTT. Supplemented by reference TRBV7-9 and TRBJ1-6, the full variable domain reads DTGVSQNPRHKITKRGQNVTFRCDPISEHNRLYWYRQTLGQGPEFLTYFQNEAQLEKSRLLSDRFSAERPKGSFSTLEIQRTEQGDSAMYLCASSPSRGYNSPLHFGNGTRLTVT.